These 25 T cell receptor beta chains were all obtained from the same sample, sequenced in a study of human T cells and chemical hapten exposure (dated by TCRdb to about 2021). Total RNA was extracted from unfractionated whole blood collected in Tempus Blood RNA tubes. During library preparation, unique molecular identifiers were attached to individual cDNA molecules so that TCRs could be counted in a quantitative, reproducible way. The public reads were reprocessed in TCRdb via fastp at Q25 and MiXCR, keeping in-frame beta chains. Each entry is one CDR3 protein sequence, shown with its most common DNA and genes. The sample yields some 500 distinct CDR3 sequences; 96% were counted once. Of the sample, 8.5% is held by the ten largest clones. The sequencing input was whole blood. Every receptor here comes from a human donor who had alopecia or was a healthy volunteer (not recorded which). Some clones in this sample may be carry-over from other donors' samples. This table probably holds off-target reads from a library built for another chain.

The J gene is TRBJ2-2, the V gene TRBV12-3 or TRBV12-4; D ambiguous. V shed 3 bases and J shed 0 bases, with 8 bases lying between them. The CDR3 is 15 residues long. The CDR3 spells CASSLDLSNTGELFF. The CDR3 DNA is TGTGCCAGCAGTTTGGACCTTTCGAACACCGGGGAGCTGTTTTTT.

V gene TRBV5-5 combines with J gene TRBJ2-7, with TRBD1 matching over 9 bases. This CDR3 is built from 20 residues. Germline-derived CDR1 and CDR2 are SGHKS and YYEKEE (reference sequence). V lost 1 base, J lost 3 bases, and 20 bases stayed unmatched. CDR3 region: CASSLRLGDRDPLSGYEQYF. In DNA form, the CDR3 reads TGTGCCAGCAGCTTGAGGTTGGGGGACAGGGATCCCTTGAGTGGCTACGAGCAGTACTTC.

The chain recombines TRBV14 with TRBJ1-2, with D possibly matching TRBD1 (5 bases). Germline values: CDR1 SGHDN, CDR2 FVKESK. Trimming pared 3 bases from V and 3 bases from J, leaving 17 bases between. The length of the CDR3 is 16 residues. DNA of the CDR3: TGTGCCAGCAGCCACCCTAAAAGGGGCAATGACTATGGCTACACCTTC. Residues: CASSHPKRGNDYGYTF. Full variable domain (remainder filled in from reference TRBV14 and TRBJ1-2): EAGVTQFPSHSVIEKGQTVTLRCDPISGHDNLYWYRRVMGKEIKFLLHFVKESKQDESGMPNNRFLAERTGGTYSTLKVQPAELEDSGVYFCASSHPKRGNDYGYTFGSGTRLTVV.

V and J are TRBV4-1 and TRBJ2-2; TRBD2 matches at 8 bases. Germline V gives CDR1 MGHRA, CDR2 YSYEKL. CDR3 size: 18 residues. V trimming: 4 bases; J trimming: 2 bases; junction bases outside the gene matches: 12. CDR3 nucleotide sequence: TGCGCCAGCAGCCCAGGACCCCTTAGCGGGGTTAACACCGGGGAGCTGTTTTTT. Translating gives CASSPGPLSGVNTGELFF.

This clonotype was detected once. The chain employs TRBV6-5 and TRBJ2-3, with D tentatively TRBD1 or TRBD2 (5 bases each). Trimming took off 2 bases at V and 1 base at J, with 10 bases between the two ends. Germline V gives CDR1 MNHEY, CDR2 SVGAGI. The CDR3 has 15 amino acids. CDR3 DNA sequence: TGTGCCAGCAGTTACGGGGCGAGGGGCACAGATACGCAGTATTTT. Protein product: CASSYGARGTDTQYF.

The chain links TRBV12-3 or TRBV12-4 to TRBJ1-2; 7 nucleotides align to TRBD1. V shed 6 bases, J shed 7 bases, and the junction held 8 bases outside the gene matches. The CDR3 has 13 amino acids. The CDR3 coding sequence is TGTGCCAGCAGGCCCACAGGGGATCGTGGCTACACCTTC. Translating it yields CASRPTGDRGYTF.

The chain links TRBV9 to TRBJ2-2, with D unresolved. This CDR3 has 15 residues. CDR1 and CDR2 from the germline V gene are SGDLS and YYNGEE. The V gene lost 3 bases and the J gene lost 1 base, with 10 bases spanning the gap. CDR3 sequence reads: CASSAFGENTGELFF. Written as DNA, the CDR3 is TGTGCCAGCAGCGCGTTTGGGGAGAACACCGGGGAGCTGTTTTTT.

The chain uses TRBV5-1 and TRBJ1-1; maybe TRBD1 (5 bases). Per germline, CDR1 SGHRS and CDR2 YFSETQ. V was clipped by 0 bases and J by 5 bases, with 14 bases between them. The CDR3 has 15 residues. The CDR3 here is CASSLEPLKGTEAFF. CDR3 in DNA: TGCGCCAGCAGCTTGGAACCCCTAAAGGGGACTGAAGCTTTCTTT.

V is TRBV20-1 and J is TRBJ2-6; possibly TRBD1 for D (5 bases). CDR3 size: 15 residues. In germline, CDR1 is DFQATT, CDR2 SNEGSKA (reference sequence). With 0 bases removed from V and 4 bases from J, the gap between germline ends came to 10 bases. CDR3 amino acids: CSARDPGSGANVLTF. Written as DNA, the CDR3 is TGCAGTGCTAGAGATCCAGGGTCCGGGGCCAACGTCCTGACTTTC.

The V call is TRBV6-5, the J call TRBJ1-3; D not certain. Germline V gene sequence: CDR1 MNHEY, CDR2 SVGAGI. Deletions cut 5 bases from V and 2 bases from J, with 13 bases between. This CDR3 region has 15 residues. CDR3 sequence: CASSRSIRAGNTIYF. CDR3 sequence (DNA): TGTGCCAGCAGTCGAAGTATACGCGCTGGAAACACCATATATTTT.

The rearrangement links TRBV2 to TRBJ2-3; TRBD2 aligns across 13 bases. CDR3 length: 17 residues. The trim removed 5 bases at V and 3 bases at J, leaving 8 bases unmatched. Looked up from germline, CDR1 is SNHLY and CDR2 is FYNNEI. CDR3 nucleotide sequence: TGTGCCAGCAGTCTAGGACTAGCGGGAGTCCGGACAGATACGCAGTATTTT. Translation: CASSLGLAGVRTDTQYF.

The gene calls are TRBV28 and TRBJ2-1; TRBD1 is a possible D gene (5 bases). From germline, CDR1 is MDHEN and CDR2 SYDVKM. The V and J ends lost 11 bases and 6 bases respectively, with 11 bases between them. CDR3 length: 11 residues. CDR3 sequence: CALVRGNEQFF. As DNA, the CDR3 is TGTGCCCTAGTTAGGGGCAATGAGCAGTTCTTC.

V is TRBV5-5 and J is TRBJ2-7; 9 bases line up with TRBD2. Unmatched junction bases numbered 5, after V lost 2 bases and J lost 2 bases. Germline CDR1 SGHKS, CDR2 YYEKEE (reference sequence). The length of the CDR3 is 15 residues. This CDR3 reads CASSFWAGGPYEQYF. Written as DNA, the CDR3 is TGTGCCAGCAGCTTTTGGGCGGGAGGGCCCTACGAGCAGTACTTC.

The chain uses TRBV6-5 and TRBJ2-3; 7 positions agree with TRBD2. Unmatched junction bases numbered 6, after V lost 5 bases and J lost 1 base. Looked up from germline, CDR1 is MNHEY and CDR2 is SVGAGI. The CDR3 is 15 amino acids. The CDR3 DNA follows: TGTGCCAGCAGTCGAAGCGGGGCTGGCACAGATACGCAGTATTTT. The encoded protein is CASSRSGAGTDTQYF.

V gene TRBV24-1 combines with J gene TRBJ2-3; D remains unclear. Germline V CDR1 and CDR2: KGHDR, SFDVKD. V was pared by 4 bases and J by 0 bases, with 7 bases between. The CDR3 totals 14 residues. The CDR3: CATSEGQSTDTQYF. The CDR3, as DNA: TGTGCCACCAGTGAAGGCCAGAGCACAGATACGCAGTATTTT.

This clonotype was counted once. This rearrangement joins TRBV12-3 or TRBV12-4 to TRBJ1-5, with TRBD1 as a possible D gene (6 bases). V dropped 5 bases and J dropped 8 bases, with 25 bases sitting between them. The CDR3 is 17 residues long. The CDR3 here is CASSPIWVGGQGKPQHF. The CDR3, as DNA: TGTGCCAGCAGTCCAATCTGGGTAGGGGGGCAGGGGAAGCCCCAGCATTTT.

The chain has TRBV12-3 or TRBV12-4 and TRBJ1-6; TRBD1 matches 10 bases. Trimming removed 5 bases from V and 9 bases from J; junction bases left unmatched: 4. CDR3 length equals 14 residues. The CDR3 is CASSLGTGASPLHF. The DNA of the CDR3 is TGTGCCAGCAGTCTCGGGACAGGGGCTTCACCCCTCCACTTT.

This chain joins TRBV6-1 and TRBJ1-1; D not certain. V was cut by 7 bases and J by 0 bases, with 6 bases left in between. Germline lookup yields CDR1 MNHNS and CDR2 SASEGT. The CDR3 is made up of 12 amino acids. CDR3 amino acids: CASIKLNTEAFF. The CDR3 bases are TGTGCCAGCATAAAGTTGAACACTGAAGCTTTCTTT.

The chain combines TRBV29-1 with TRBJ2-3, with TRBD2 as a possible D gene (5 bases). Looked up from germline, CDR1 is SQVTM and CDR2 is ANQGSEA. This CDR3 spans 12 amino acids. V lost 7 bases, J lost 5 bases, and 13 bases lay in between. The CDR3 DNA reads as TGCAGCGCCCGCAGGACTCAAGATACGCAGTATTTT. It specifies CSARRTQDTQYF.

This clonotype was counted a single time. The CDR3 loop is CASRTGGNYGYTF. The CDR3 DNA is TGTGCCAGCAGGACCGGGGGTAACTATGGCTACACCTTC. V is TRBV28 and J is TRBJ1-2; tentative D call: TRBD1 (5 bases). Trimming cost V 6 bases and J 1 base, with 9 bases left between them. The CDR3 contains 13 residues. Germline V gene sequence: CDR1 MDHEN, CDR2 SYDVKM.

The genes are TRBV28 and TRBJ2-7, with D unresolved. The V and J ends lost 5 bases and 13 bases respectively, with 21 bases between them. This CDR3 has 13 amino acids. Germline assignment: CDR1 MDHEN and CDR2 SYDVKM. The DNA for the CDR3 is TGTGCCAGCAGTGTTGCGTTAATGGGCGCCCCTTACTTC. It encodes CASSVALMGAPYF. Full variable domain (remainder filled in from reference TRBV28 and TRBJ2-7): DVKVTQSSRYLVKRTGEKVFLECVQDMDHENMFWYRQDPGLGLRLIYFSYDVKMKEKGDIPEGYSVSREKKERFSLILESASTNQTSMYLCASSVALMGAPYFGPGTRLTVT.

The chain links TRBV29-1 to TRBJ2-5; 11 bases map to TRBD2. V was clipped by 6 bases and J by 5 bases; unmatched bases: 11. Per germline, CDR1 SQVTM and CDR2 ANQGSEA. CDR3 size: 15 residues. CDR3 residues: CSVTPLAGEGETQYF. The CDR3 DNA reads as TGCAGCGTCACCCCACTAGCGGGAGAGGGGGAGACCCAGTACTTC.

The chain links TRBV3-1 to TRBJ1-5; a weak D match, TRBD1 (6 bases). V lost 1 base and J lost 4, with 11 bases in between. Germline-derived CDR1 and CDR2 are LGHDT and YNNKEL (reference sequence). The CDR3 totals 15 residues. The DNA for the CDR3 is TGTGCCAGCAGCCAAGCCCACACAGGGAATCAGCCCCAGCATTTT. Translation gives CASSQAHTGNQPQHF. The complete variable domain, with remaining parts taken from reference TRBV3-1 and TRBJ1-5, reads DTAVSQTPKYLVTQMGNDKSIKCEQNLGHDTMYWYKQDSKKFLKIMFSYNNKELIINETVPNRFSPKSPDKAHLNLHINSLELGDSAVYFCASSQAHTGNQPQHFGDGTRLSIL.

V is TRBV6-5 and J is TRBJ1-5, with TRBD1 as a possible D gene (6 bases). From germline, CDR1 is MNHEY and CDR2 SVGAGI. Trimming left V 6 bases short and J 0 bases short, with 15 bases between. CDR3 length: 16 amino acids. CDR3 loop: CASREQGLYSNQPQHF. CDR3 DNA sequence: TGTGCCAGCAGGGAACAGGGACTTTATAGCAATCAGCCCCAGCATTTT.

The chain recombines TRBV18 with TRBJ2-7; D gene uncertain. Germline V lookup: CDR1 KGHSH, CDR2 LQKENI. V dropped 6 bases and J dropped 0 bases, with 12 bases sitting between them. The length of the CDR3 is 14 residues. Here the CDR3 DNA reads TGTGCCAGCTCCCTGGACCGAACCTCCTACGAGCAGTACTTC. This encodes CASSLDRTSYEQYF.